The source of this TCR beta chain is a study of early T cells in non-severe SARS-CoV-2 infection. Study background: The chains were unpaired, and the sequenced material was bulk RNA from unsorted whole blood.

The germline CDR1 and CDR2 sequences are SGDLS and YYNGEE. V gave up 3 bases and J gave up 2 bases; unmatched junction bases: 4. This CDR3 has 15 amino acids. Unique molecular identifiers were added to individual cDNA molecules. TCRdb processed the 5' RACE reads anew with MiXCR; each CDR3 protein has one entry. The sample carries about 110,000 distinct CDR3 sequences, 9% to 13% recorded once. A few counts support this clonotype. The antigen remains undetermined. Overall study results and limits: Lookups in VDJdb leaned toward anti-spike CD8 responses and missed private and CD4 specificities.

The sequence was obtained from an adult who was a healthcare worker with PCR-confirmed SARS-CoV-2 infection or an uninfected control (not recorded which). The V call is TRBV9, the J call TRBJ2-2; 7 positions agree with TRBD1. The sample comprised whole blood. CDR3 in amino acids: CASSEGTDNTGELFF. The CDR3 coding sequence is TGTGCCAGCAGCGAGGGGACAGATAACACCGGGGAGCTGTTTTTT.